Below, 30 T cell receptor beta chains from the same sample are listed, as sequenced in a study of response to subunit inactivated influenza vaccine. TCRdb ran MiXCR on the RT-PCR reads and lists one entry per CDR3 protein. The sample shows roughly 620,000 distinct CDR3 sequences, approximately 10% of them seen only once. Another study also made use of these data, one on T cells expressing NK-cell markers. As reported in that work: As the method of synthesis, 5'RACE template switching with UMIs yielded TCR beta cDNA.

Sequenced here: PBMCs from blood, sampled on the day of vaccination. These receptors were obtained from a man aged 50 or older who received an inactivated influenza vaccine.

This clonotype came up a few times. V and J are TRBV18 and TRBJ1-3, with no clear D. V gave up 0 bases and J gave up 0 bases, with 6 bases separating them. The CDR3 sequence is 15 residues long. Germline loops: CDR1 KGHSH, CDR2 LQKENI. The CDR3 protein is CASSPPGFSGNTIYF. In DNA, the CDR3 is TGTGCCAGCTCACCACCGGGGTTCTCTGGAAACACCATATATTTT.

Comment on this clonotype: At one boundary the junction diverges from the germline segment, which might be a read error. This chain links TRBV5-1 with TRBJ2-1, with 14 bases matching TRBD2. The CDR3 has 13 residues. Germline V CDR1 and CDR2: SGHRS, YFSETQ. The CDR3 reads CASSLGLAGGASF. The CDR3 DNA reads TGCGCCAGCAGCTTGGGACTAGCGGGAGGGGCGTCCTTC.

This clonotype was observed a handful of times. This chain connects TRBV7-2 to TRBJ2-7; tentatively, D is TRBD2 (5 bases). The CDR3 is made up of 15 amino acids. The ends were cut back, 5 bases at V and 5 bases at J, with 19 bases in the middle. CDR1 is SGHTA and CDR2 is FQGNSA in the germline V gene. The CDR3 is CASSPSRGSHHEQYF. As DNA, the CDR3 is TGTGCCAGCAGCCCCTCTAGAGGGAGCCACCACGAGCAGTACTTC.

V is TRBV29-1 and J is TRBJ2-1, with D perhaps being TRBD1 or TRBD2 (5 bases each). Trimming took 3 bases from V and 6 from J, leaving 12 bases between them. Per the germline V gene, CDR1 is SQVTM and CDR2 is ANQGSEA. The CDR3 loop spans 13 amino acids. For the CDR3, the DNA is TGCAGCGTTGATTTAGCTGGGACCAATGAGCAGTTCTTC. Encoded protein: CSVDLAGTNEQFF.

This clonotype was counted a few times. The V gene is TRBV4-3, the J gene TRBJ2-5; 10 bases fit TRBD2. The CDR3 is 17 amino acids. With 0 bases clipped from V and 2 bases from J, the junction kept 6 bases outside the gene matches. Germline CDR1 and CDR2: LGHNA and YSLEER. CDR3 amino acids: CASSQEPSGGGQETQYF. As DNA, the CDR3 is TGCGCCAGCAGCCAAGAACCTAGCGGGGGAGGTCAAGAGACCCAGTACTTC.

The rearrangement joins TRBV20-1 to TRBJ2-5; tentatively, D is TRBD1 (6 bases). V lost 1 base and J lost 1, with 10 bases in between. Germline V lookup: CDR1 DFQATT, CDR2 SNEGSKA (reference sequence). The CDR3 loop spans 14 amino acids. This CDR3 is CSARGQVFQETQYF. The CDR3 DNA reads as TGCAGTGCTAGAGGACAGGTCTTCCAAGAGACCCAGTACTTC.

In its sample, this clonotype was seen a few times. V gene TRBV6-5 combines with J gene TRBJ2-7; no clear D gene. CDR1 and CDR2 from the germline V gene are MNHEY and SVGAGI. V lost 0 bases to trimming and J lost 2 bases, with 11 bases between them. CDR3 length: 15 residues. Here the CDR3 DNA reads TGTGCCAGCAGTTACTCGTCGGGCAGTGCCTACGAGCAGTACTTC. It is translated as CASSYSSGSAYEQYF.

This clonotype occurred a few times. The J gene is TRBJ1-1, the V gene TRBV24-1, with D maybe TRBD1 (5 bases). Looked up from germline, CDR1 is KGHDR and CDR2 is SFDVKD. This CDR3 has 13 amino acids. V was trimmed by 2 bases and J by 5 bases, leaving 8 bases between them. The CDR3 region is CATSDSGGTEAFF. CDR3 coding DNA: TGTGCCACCAGTGATTCGGGGGGGACTGAAGCTTTCTTT.

The rearrangement links TRBV7-2 to TRBJ2-1, with a possible D match to TRBD1 (5 bases). The length of the CDR3 is 12 residues. Trimming cost V 5 bases and J 7 bases, with 9 bases left between them. CDR1 SGHTA and CDR2 FQGNSA come from the germline V gene. This CDR3 is CASSPNRNEQFF. The CDR3 DNA reads TGTGCCAGCAGCCCGAACAGGAATGAGCAGTTCTTC.

The V and J genes are TRBV5-1 and TRBJ2-3; TRBD1 matches at 9 bases. J gave up 5 bases and V 3 bases, and 7 bases lay outside the gene matches. This CDR3 has 15 residues. CDR1 is SGHRS and CDR2 is YFSETQ in the germline V gene. In nucleotides, the CDR3 is TGCGCCAGCAGCTGGACAGGGGCGAGGGAAGATACGCAGTATTTT. It is translated as CASSWTGAREDTQYF.

This clonotype was seen a handful of times. V gene TRBV6-2 or TRBV6-3 combines with J gene TRBJ1-2; no firm D call. Germline V gene lookup returns CDR1 MNHEY and CDR2 SVGEGT. CDR3 length: 14 residues. V dropped 2 bases and J dropped 4 bases, with 11 bases sitting between them. CDR3 DNA sequence: TGTGCCAGCAGTTACGGGCAGCCGGTCTATGGCTACACCTTC. Translating it yields CASSYGQPVYGYTF.

In this sample, this clonotype turned up a few times. The rearrangement uses TRBV20-1 and TRBJ2-1; 10 bases agree with TRBD2. V dropped 0 bases and J dropped 3; count of bases not matched to a gene: 5. The CDR3 extends over 16 amino acids. Looked up from germline, CDR1 is DFQATT and CDR2 is SNEGSKA (reference sequence). This chain's CDR3 is CSARDLAGGFYNEQFF. CDR3 sequence (DNA): TGCAGTGCTAGAGACTTAGCGGGGGGATTCTACAATGAGCAGTTCTTC.

This clonotype showed up just a few times. The chain employs TRBV10-3 and TRBJ2-3; D unresolved. V was clipped by 6 bases and J by 1 base, with 14 bases between them. The CDR3 runs to 15 residues. Germline CDR1 and CDR2: ENHRY and SYGVKD. The CDR3 region is CAIRDGDGGTDTQYF. The CDR3 DNA sequence: TGTGCCATCAGGGATGGGGATGGCGGCACAGATACGCAGTATTTT.

This clonotype has at least ten counts. This sequence joins TRBV29-1 and TRBJ1-1; 7 bases match TRBD1. CDR3 length equals 15 residues. Germline V gene lookup returns CDR1 SQVTM and CDR2 ANQGSEA. V lost 2 bases, J lost 5 bases, and 11 bases stayed unmatched. The CDR3 loop reads CSVEKSLTGKTEAFF. The CDR3 DNA follows: TGCAGCGTTGAAAAGTCCTTGACAGGGAAGACTGAAGCTTTCTTT.

The chain couples TRBV7-2 to TRBJ2-7; 7 positions match TRBD2. Germline V CDR1 and CDR2: SGHTA, FQGNSA. This CDR3 region has 17 residues. V was clipped by 2 bases and J by 6 bases; unmatched bases: 16. The chain's CDR3 is CASSLILGWGGSAEQYF. CDR3 DNA: TGTGCCAGCAGCTTAATTCTCGGGTGGGGCGGGAGCGCCGAGCAGTACTTC.

V is TRBV7-2 and J is TRBJ1-1; perhaps TRBD1 as D (6 bases). The germline CDR1 and CDR2 sequences are SGHTA and FQGNSA. Trimming left V 5 bases short and J 1 base short, with 17 bases between. This CDR3 is built from 16 residues. Here the CDR3 DNA reads TGTGCCAGCAGCCCAAGCCTGTTACAGGGGAACACTGAAGCTTTCTTT. This codes for CASSPSLLQGNTEAFF.

This clonotype has only a few counts. The chain couples TRBV4-2 to TRBJ1-5, with D uncertain. Germline assignment: CDR1 LGHNA and CDR2 YNFKEQ. This CDR3 contains 15 residues. V lost 1 base to trimming and J lost 1 base, with 8 bases between them. The CDR3 region has the DNA TGTGCCAGCAGCCAAGGTGTCCGGAGCAATCAGCCCCAGCATTTT. Translation: CASSQGVRSNQPQHF.

This clonotype was found many times. This rearrangement joins TRBV7-2 to TRBJ2-3; no reliable D call. Trimming removed 5 bases at V and 4 bases at J, with 13 bases between. This CDR3 region has 14 residues. Looked up from germline, CDR1 is SGHTA and CDR2 is FQGNSA. CDR3 DNA sequence: TGTGCCAGCAGCCTTCGACTTGGTGCAGATACGCAGTATTTT. As protein: CASSLRLGADTQYF.

This clonotype was counted a few times. This chain links TRBV19 with TRBJ2-1; 10 nucleotides agree with TRBD1. This CDR3 is 18 amino acids long. With V trimmed by 2 bases and J by 2 bases, 9 bases remained unmatched. Germline V lookup: CDR1 LNHDA, CDR2 SQIVND (reference sequence). The CDR3 loop reads CASSIFGGTGVAYNEQFF. The CDR3 DNA follows: TGTGCCAGTAGTATATTCGGGGGGACAGGGGTTGCCTACAATGAGCAGTTCTTC.

A few counts support this clonotype. The rearrangement links TRBV6-5 to TRBJ2-3, with TRBD2 matching 14 bases. The germline V gene encodes CDR1 MNHEY and CDR2 SVGAGI. With 4 bases clipped from V and 2 bases from J, the junction kept 2 bases outside the gene matches. This CDR3 spans 16 amino acids. CDR3 bases: TGTGCCAGCAGTTGGGGACTAGCGGGGGCCACAGATACGCAGTATTTT. Residues: CASSWGLAGATDTQYF.

This clonotype was seen a few times. The genes are TRBV12-3 or TRBV12-4 and TRBJ1-1; 7 bases are a match to TRBD1. The V and J ends lost 0 bases and 11 bases, in that order; junction bases with no gene match: 9. The CDR3 totals 14 residues. The chain's CDR3 is CASSLALGRGLAFF. As DNA, the CDR3 is TGTGCCAGCAGTTTAGCACTCGGCAGGGGGTTGGCTTTCTTT.

The rearrangement uses TRBV5-1 and TRBJ1-1; no definite D call. CDR3 length: 14 amino acids. V gave up 4 bases and J gave up 5 bases, with 15 bases separating them. Germline V CDR1 and CDR2: SGHRS, YFSETQ. In DNA, the CDR3 is TGCGCCAGCAGCGGAGACACCCCTGGGACTGAAGCTTTCTTT. Translated: CASSGDTPGTEAFF.

In this sample, this clonotype turned up a few times. The chain uses TRBV6-5 and TRBJ2-4; no reliable D call. The CDR3 spans 13 residues. The V and J ends lost 2 bases and 8 bases respectively, with 10 bases between them. In germline, CDR1 is MNHEY, CDR2 SVGAGI. The CDR3 loop reads CASSYGEDDIQYF. The DNA of the CDR3 is TGTGCCAGCAGTTACGGGGAAGATGACATTCAGTACTTC.

The table lists this clonotype with a few counts. This chain joins TRBV20-1 and TRBJ1-1, with a tentative D call TRBD1 (5 bases). Germline V CDR1 and CDR2: DFQATT, SNEGSKA (reference sequence). This CDR3 has 12 amino acids. CDR3 sequence reads: CSASGGRTEAFF. The CDR3 DNA is TGCAGCGCCTCCGGGGGGAGGACTGAAGCTTTCTTT.

This clonotype was seen a few times. J is TRBJ2-1 and V is TRBV5-1, with D maybe TRBD1 (5 bases). Trimming removed 0 bases at V and 3 bases at J, with 10 bases between. The CDR3 has 15 amino acids. Germline-derived CDR1 and CDR2 are SGHRS and YFSETQ. The CDR3 nucleotides read TGCGCCAGCAGCTTGGACCAGGGCTTCTACAATGAGCAGTTCTTC. Amino acids: CASSLDQGFYNEQFF.

This clonotype has only a few counts. The V and J genes are TRBV10-3 and TRBJ2-2; possibly TRBD1 for D (6 bases). V was clipped by 1 base and J by 3 bases, with 9 bases between them. Germline V lookup: CDR1 ENHRY, CDR2 SYGVKD. CDR3 length: 15 amino acids. In nucleotides, the CDR3 is TGTGCCATCAGTGAGTATCGGACAGACACCGGGGAGCTGTTTTTT. Translated, it gives CAISEYRTDTGELFF.

The table lists this clonotype with a few counts. The chain has TRBV5-1 and TRBJ1-2; possible D gene TRBD1, 5 bases. V lost 0 bases, J lost 1 base, and 13 bases lay in between. This CDR3 has 16 residues. The V gene's germline CDR1 is SGHRS and CDR2 YFSETQ. The CDR3 sequence: CASSLDGGIGNYGYTF. In nucleotides, the CDR3 is TGCGCCAGCAGCTTGGACGGGGGAATTGGTAACTATGGCTACACCTTC.

V gene TRBV4-3 combines with J gene TRBJ2-5, with 9 bases identical to TRBD1. Germline CDR1 and CDR2: LGHNA and YSLEER. The ends lost 4 bases at V and 5 bases at J; junction bases unmatched: 8. The CDR3 spans 15 residues. This CDR3 reads CASSLKWTGAETQYF. The CDR3 DNA reads TGCGCCAGCAGCCTAAAATGGACAGGGGCCGAGACCCAGTACTTC.

This clonotype was seen many times. The chain links TRBV10-1 to TRBJ2-7, with D tentatively TRBD2 (5 bases). CDR3 length: 16 residues. V was pared by 5 bases and J by 0 bases, with 17 bases between. Germline loops: CDR1 WNHNN, CDR2 SYGVQD (reference sequence). The CDR3 region is CASSPTGVSSSYEQYF. As DNA, the CDR3 is TGCGCCAGCAGTCCTACCGGGGTCTCGAGCTCCTACGAGCAGTACTTC.

The chain is built from TRBV18 and TRBJ2-3; TRBD1 is a possible D gene (6 bases). The V gene lost 5 bases and the J gene lost 4 bases, with 22 bases spanning the gap. The V gene's germline CDR1 is KGHSH and CDR2 LQKENI. CDR3 size: 17 residues. CDR3 bases: TGTGCCAGCTCATCCTACAAAGGGTCCAGACAGGCAGATACGCAGTATTTT. This sequence encodes CASSSYKGSRQADTQYF.